The rows below give T cell receptor beta chains drawn from one sample of a study of metastatic and nonmetastatic thyroid tumors. Through MiXCR, TCRdb re-clonotyped the PCR reads. The sample holds about 52,000 clones, approximately 17% seen once. Sequencing was carried out using blood. The source is a female donor with papillary thyroid cancer or a benign thyroid nodule (not recorded which). Some clones in this sample may be carry-over from other donors' samples. Each CDR3 is given with its conserved first and last residue. Each record gives: V gene, J gene, D gene, clone size, CDR3 DNA, CDR3 protein. The D gene is left open where the match is weak. Clone size, where shown, is once, few, many, or a class for clones that have expanded.

TRBV6-1	TRBJ2-7	-	-	TGTGCCAGCAGTCTTGGACAGCACTCAGGATACGAGCAGTACTTC	CASSLGQHSGYEQYF
TRBV5-8	TRBJ2-7	-	-	TGTGCCAGCAGCCCCCCCAACGGCTCGAGCTCCTACGAGCAGTACTTC	CASSPPNGSSSYEQYF
TRBV6-1	TRBJ2-7	TRBD2	-	TGTGCCCGATCCGGGCCTAGCGGGACCCCGGTCCTCTACGAGCAGTACTTC	CARSGPSGTPVLYEQYF
TRBV6-1	TRBJ1-2	-	-	TGTGCCAGCAGTGACGGAGGCTACACCTTC	CASSDGGYTF
TRBV7-2	TRBJ1-1	-	many	TGTGCCAGCAGCTTAGCATCAGGGGTTGAAGCTTTCTTT	CASSLASGVEAFF
TRBV6-1	TRBJ2-2	-	few	TGTGCCACCAGTGACAACACCGGGGATCTGTTTTTT	CATSDNTGDLFF
TRBV11-2	TRBJ2-7	TRBD1	many	TGTGCCAGCAGTATGGGGACAGGGGGCTTTTTCTCCTACGAGCAGTACTTC	CASSMGTGGFFSYEQYF
TRBV5-5	TRBJ1-3	-	many	TGTGCCAGCAGCTTGGATGGGACCTCTGGAAACACCATATATTTT	CASSLDGTSGNTIYF
TRBV9	TRBJ1-2	-	-	-	CATCYDCTGGGCGYTF
TRBV7-3	TRBJ2-7	TRBD2	many	TGTGCCAGCAGCTTGGAAGCGGGAGACCCCTACGAGCAGTACTTC	CASSLEAGDPYEQYF
TRBV20-1	TRBJ2-7	-	many	TGCAGTGCTAGAGATCTAGCCCTAGTTTTTTACGAGCAGTACTTC	CSARDLALVFYEQYF
TRBV7-9	TRBJ1-6	-	many	TGTGCCAGCAAGACAGATTATAATTCACCCCTCCACTTT	CASKTDYNSPLHF
TRBV6-1	TRBJ2-1	TRBD1	many	TGTGCCAGCTGCTGGACAGGGGTTGTCAATGAGCAGTTCTTC	CASCWTGVVNEQFF
TRBV6-1	TRBJ2-5	-	few	TGTGCCAGTCTACGGGACATGGGGGTCGAGACCCAGTACTTC	CASLRDMGVETQYF
TRBV4-1	TRBJ1-1	-	many	TGCGCCAGCAGCCAAGACACGTACAGGGCTAACACTGAAGCTTTCTTT	CASSQDTYRANTEAFF
TRBV20-1	TRBJ1-1	-	many	TGCAGTGCTAAACCCGGTGGCATGAACACTGAAGCTTTCTTT	CSAKPGGMNTEAFF
TRBV11-3	TRBJ2-1	-	many	TGTGCCAGCAGCTCACGTAGGGGGGGAGGGGATGAGCAGTTCTTC	CASSSRRGGGDEQFF
TRBV7-9	TRBJ2-1	TRBD2	many	TGTGCCAGCAGCACGGGACTACTCGCCGATGAGCAGTTCTTC	CASSTGLLADEQFF
TRBV7-6	TRBJ2-7	-	-	TGTGCCAGCAGTCCATCTAATAGGTACGAGCAGTACTTC	CASSPSNRYEQYF
TRBV6-5	TRBJ1-4	-	many	TGTGCCAGCAGTTACTCTAGGGCAGCTGCAACTAATGAAAAACTGTTTTTT	CASSYSRAAATNEKLFF
TRBV11-1	TRBJ1-1	-	many	TGTGCCAGCAGTGTTCCCATGAACACTGAAGCTTTCTTT	CASSVPMNTEAFF
TRBV9	TRBJ2-1	-	once	TGTGCCAGCAGCGCCCGGGAAAGGACACGGCAGTTCTTC	CASSARERTRQFF
TRBV2	TRBJ2-2	-	many	TGTGCCAGCAGCCAGAGTTTCACCGGGGAGCTGTTTTTT	CASSQSFTGELFF